The present T cell receptor (beta chain) was sequenced within a study of early T cells in non-severe SARS-CoV-2 infection. Study information: Whole-blood bulk RNA, unsorted, was sequenced, and chains were unpaired.

With 2 bases clipped from V and 1 base from J, the junction kept 11 bases outside the gene matches. The V gene's germline CDR1 is LNHNV and CDR2 YYDKDF (reference sequence). This CDR3 has 19 residues. This clonotype occurred many times. Its antigen is not known. Notes on the study in general: Matching results from VDJdb favored anti-spike CD8 responses, leaving private and CD4 specificities undetected.

Unique molecular identifiers (one per individual cDNA molecule) were attached. TCRdb used MiXCR to reprocess the 5' RACE reads, holding one entry per CDR3 protein. The table includes roughly 93,000 distinct CDR3 sequences, about 14% detected once. The chain uses TRBV15 and TRBJ2-2; 9 bases fit TRBD2. The TCR comes from an adult who was a healthcare worker with PCR-confirmed SARS-CoV-2 infection or an uninfected control (not recorded which). The sequencing sample was made of whole blood. CDR3 amino acids: CATSRPRLSGGQNTGELFF. CDR3 nucleotide sequence: TGTGCCACCAGCAGACCTCGTCTTAGCGGGGGCCAGAACACCGGGGAGCTGTTTTTT.